This T cell receptor (beta chain) is from a study of PD-L1 blockade in urothelial cancer (dated by TCRdb to 2016 to 2017). Some background on the complete study: Every patient began therapy in the mid-2010s and was given atezolizumab 1,200 mg intravenously every 3 weeks. About 90% of the 29 patients were males with bladder-origin urothelial cancer, and about 60% of the 29 reported a prior smoking history. An ECOG performance status of 0 or 1 was recorded for the patients, and 0 to 3 prior chemotherapy regimens had been received by the patients. Blood samples were analyzed at two time points: 3 weeks after treatment start (second dose) and 6 weeks after treatment start. Blood samples gave median yields of around 150,000 T cells and approximately 80,000 unique TCRs, along with a median clonality of around 0.075. The study, an exploratory multi-omic analysis, examined somatic, immune and clinical correlates of response to PD-L1 blockade with atezolizumab in urothelial cancer. TCR sequencing covered pretreatment tumor samples and matched, serially collected peripheral blood taken before and after atezolizumab treatment. Progression-free survival longer than 6 months counted as durable clinical benefit, and TCR features were additionally tested against both progression-free and overall survival. Whole exome sequencing and RNA sequencing of pretreatment tumors were performed alongside TCR sequencing in the same patients. Eight to ten patients achieved durable clinical benefit and approximately 19 did not. Some 29 patients had pretreatment blood TCR-seq, around 25 had at least one posttreatment blood collection, and around 25 had tumor TCR-seq.

Beyond this particular receptor, the publication reports: A pretreatment peripheral blood TCR clonality below the median was linked to improved progression-free and overall survival. Because of the small sample size (n ≈ 30) and the many exploratory analyses performed, the results are intended to be regarded as hypothesis-generating. At 3 weeks after the start of treatment, tumor-associated TCR clones in peripheral blood had expanded more in patients with durable benefit (n of about 22, p = 0.022).

Relative to germline, V is 6 bases shorter and J is 8 bases shorter, with 15 bases between their ends. Based on the germline V gene, the CDR1 and CDR2 sequences are SGHTA and FQGNSA. From its cysteine to its phenylalanine, the CDR3 spans 13 amino acids. CDR3 DNA is the only sequence kept; it has 39 bases, read in frame from the first base. The label giving this sample's time point can be read as: pretreatment peripheral blood. A total of 25 to 35 patients with locally advanced or metastatic urothelial carcinoma, treated at Memorial Sloan Kettering on a trial protocol, made up the cohort. Peripheral blood mononuclear cells were collected pretreatment and during treatment, with between 1 and 8 total time points obtained per patient. The Qiagen DNeasy Blood extraction kit was used to purify genomic DNA from total PBMCs and tumor samples. PBMCs were collected pretreatment and during treatment and were isolated and stored as previously described.

To estimate absolute template abundance from read counts, synthetic TCR analog templates were spiked into each PCR. TCRbeta CDR3 regions were amplified from genomic DNA with bias-controlled V and J gene primers using the immunoSEQ assay. Sequencing of rearranged TCRbeta segments was done at approximately 20X coverage. In the original analysis: Clustering was used to correct sequencing errors, and CDR3s were annotated against IMGT so that V, D and J genes could be assigned. Downstream analyses used only productive TCRbeta rearrangements, leaving out any out-of-frame or stop-codon sequences. Clonality was calculated as one minus the Shannon entropy normalized by the log of the number of unique productive sequences. Fisher's exact test with Benjamini-Hochberg correction, at a threshold of adjusted p below 0.01, was used to find clones that differed between time points or between blood and tumor. What TCRdb holds here is the immuneACCESS table cut down to in-frame rearrangements. Part of the clones is not present; checked against another copy, under half of the missing clones reflect an unresolved V gene, and the others are unexplained. The DNA was the basis for D and trimming; V, J and clone size are from that table. The sample has tens of thousands of clones on record, over 75% of them singletons. The ten most abundant clones make up approximately 14% of the sample.

For this clone: It lacks a known antigen. No base quality values were provided; no much bigger clone lies one nucleotide off.

The sequence joins TRBV7-2 to TRBJ2-3, and the D gene may be TRBD1, 5 bases matching. The specimen was PBMCs, collected around atezolizumab (anti-PD-L1) treatment. This sequence was found in a man aged 60 to 75 with urothelial cancer. Read as DNA, the sequence is TGTGCCAGCAGGAACCTTGGGGCAGTTACGCAGTATTTT. It is translated as CASRNLGAVTQYF.